The T cell receptor (beta chain) under discussion was sequenced for a study of breast tumors, draining lymph nodes, adjacent tissues listed by TCRdb under 2016. For context, the study as a whole: Breast cancer patients provided tumor, adjacent nontumor tissue and axillary lymph nodes, and the study compared the TCR beta repertoires across these three sources. In human breast cancer, the study set out to assess how tumor, surrounding tissue and draining lymph node repertoires relate to one another and whether T cells might be exchanged between them. What the study reported, not specific to this receptor: A scenario in which most tumor T cells derive from the lymph node and then expand within tumor tissue was judged to be consistent with the data. Tumor T-cell repertoires showed less diversity than lymph node repertoires and more diversity than nontumor tissue repertoires, and tumor T-cell repertoires showed preferential V and J gene usage. The similarity between tumor and nontumor tissue repertoires was significantly greater in luminal-like breast cancer than in basal-like breast cancer. The conclusion that tumor T cells originate in lymph nodes was framed as consistent with a hypothesis rather than directly demonstrated.

Comments on this clonotype: Its binding antigen is unknown. A junction end diverges from the germline sequence, so it may reflect a read error.

The data were produced on an Illumina HiSeq 2000. Multiplex PCR amplification was used to build the TCR beta chain libraries. The amplified TCR beta chain products were analyzed by high-throughput sequencing. In-frame beta chains were kept once TCRdb had trimmed the public reads at Q25 with fastp and called clones with MiXCR. Duplicate CDR3 protein sequences are folded into a single record with the most common DNA and genes. The sample yields about 230,000 distinct CDR3 sequences; 32% were counted once. Jointly, the top ten make up 1.3% to 1.5% of the sample. According to the germline V gene (reference sequence), CDR1 reads DFQATT and CDR2 reads SNEGSKA. Taken from cysteine to phenylalanine, the CDR3 has 14 residues. Of all the DNA, just the CDR3 is kept, 42 bases in frame from base 1. Lymph node samples came from the axillary draining lymph nodes of breast cancer patients.

The sample consisted of axillary lymph node tissue. The chain links TRBV20-1 with TRBJ2-5; a tentative D match to TRBD1 spans 5 bases. The clonotype originates from a female donor with breast cancer. Some clones in this sample may be carry-over from other donors' samples. The CDR3 reads as follows: CSARMTAMQETQCF. The bases read TGCAGTGCTAGGATGACAGCCATGCAAGAGACCCAGTGCTTC.